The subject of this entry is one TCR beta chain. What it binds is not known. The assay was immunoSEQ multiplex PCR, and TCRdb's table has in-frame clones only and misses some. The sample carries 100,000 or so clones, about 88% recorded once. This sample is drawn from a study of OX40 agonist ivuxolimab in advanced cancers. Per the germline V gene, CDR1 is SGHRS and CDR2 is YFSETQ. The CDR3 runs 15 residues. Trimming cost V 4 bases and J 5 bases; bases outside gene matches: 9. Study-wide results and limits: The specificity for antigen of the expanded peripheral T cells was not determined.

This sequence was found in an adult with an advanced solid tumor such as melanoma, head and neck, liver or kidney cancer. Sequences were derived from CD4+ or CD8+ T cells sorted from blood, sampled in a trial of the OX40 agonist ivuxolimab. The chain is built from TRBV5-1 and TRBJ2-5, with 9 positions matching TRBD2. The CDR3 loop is CASSLRGGPEETQYF. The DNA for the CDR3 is TGCGCCAGCAGCCTGCGGGGGGGCCCGGAGGAGACCCAGTACTTC. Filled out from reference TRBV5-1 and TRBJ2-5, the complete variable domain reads KAGVTQTPRYLIKTRGQQVTLSCSPISGHRSVSWYQQTPGQGLQFLFEYFSETQRNKGNFPGRFSGRQFSNSRSEMNVSTLELGDSALYLCASSLRGGPEETQYFGPGTRLLVL.